One and the same sample provided the 11 T cell receptor beta chains below, sequenced in a study of T cell responses to AZD1222 COVID-19 vaccine. The assay was immunoSEQ multiplex PCR, and TCRdb's table has in-frame clones only and misses some. Altogether 200,000 or so clones are present, 85% to 95% being singletons, with the ten largest covering over 0.95%. Specimen: peripheral blood, collected on day 0 of MenACWY control vaccination. The origin of the receptors is an adult in good health.

The chain combines TRBV13 with TRBJ2-3, with 12 bases fitting TRBD1. CDR3 length: 18 residues. Germline CDR1 reads PRHDT; CDR2 reads FYEKMQ (reference sequence). V was pared by 5 bases and J by 3 bases, with 12 bases of the junction left unmatched. The DNA of the CDR3 is TGTGCCAGCAGCCGAGGGACAGGGGGCGCCGTGGGTACAGATACGCAGTATTTT. Translated: CASSRGTGGAVGTDTQYF.

The chain employs TRBV6-5 and TRBJ1-6; 9 nucleotides agree with TRBD1. CDR1 and CDR2 (germline): MNHEY, SVGAGI. The CDR3 extends over 14 amino acids. Unmatched junction bases numbered 5, after V lost 5 bases and J lost 9 bases. The DNA for the CDR3 is TGTGCCAGCAGTCCAACAGGGGGCGGTTCACCCCTCCACTTT. Its translation is CASSPTGGGSPLHF.

This rearrangement joins TRBV10-2 to TRBJ1-4; weak D call: TRBD1 (5 bases). The length of the CDR3 is 15 residues. Trimming pared 1 base from V and 5 bases from J, leaving 11 bases between. CDR1 and CDR2 (germline): WSHSY, SAAADI. The CDR3 sequence: CASSEWAGQNEKLFF. CDR3 in DNA: TGCGCCAGCAGTGAGTGGGCAGGGCAAAATGAAAAACTGTTTTTT.

The V and J genes are TRBV6-5 and TRBJ1-5; D might be TRBD1 (5 bases). Trimming removed 7 bases from V and 7 bases from J, with 14 bases in between. CDR1 MNHEY and CDR2 SVGAGI come from the germline V gene. CDR3 size: 13 residues. This CDR3 reads CASKVGGWQPQHF. As DNA, the CDR3 is TGTGCCAGCAAGGTTGGGGGATGGCAGCCCCAGCATTTT.

The chain couples TRBV12-5 to TRBJ2-3, with 9 bases aligning to TRBD2. The CDR3 has 17 residues. Germline CDR1 LGHNT, CDR2 FRNRAP. The V segment lost 3 bases and the J segment 6 bases; nucleotides outside the gene matches: 13. The CDR3 is CASGLIGGGAGLDTQYF. The CDR3 region has the DNA TGTGCTAGTGGTTTAATAGGCGGGGGGGCAGGATTGGATACGCAGTATTTT.

The chain combines TRBV9 with TRBJ2-3; D tentatively fits TRBD1 or TRBD2 (5 bases each). The germline V and J ends were trimmed by 4 bases and 1 base, with 16 bases remaining between them. CDR1 is SGDLS and CDR2 is YYNGEE in the germline V gene. The CDR3 has 16 residues. The CDR3 is CASSWGTDDGTDTQYF. The CDR3 DNA reads as TGTGCCAGCAGCTGGGGGACCGACGATGGCACAGATACGCAGTATTTT.

This clone was seen once. The V call is TRBV5-5, the J call TRBJ1-6; maybe TRBD1 (6 bases). V was trimmed by 0 bases and J by 7 bases, leaving 23 bases between them. This CDR3 has 19 amino acids. Germline V CDR1 and CDR2: SGHKS, YYEKEE (reference sequence). The DNA of the CDR3 is TGTGCCAGCAGCTTGGCCCGTATGGGGGCGACGGCTGGGAATTCACCCCTCCACTTT. Its translation: CASSLARMGATAGNSPLHF.

CDR3 sequence (DNA): TGTGCCAGCGCAGGACAAGGCCTCCTGGCCCTCAGCACAGATACGCAGTATTTT. Translated, it gives CASAGQGLLALSTDTQYF. The chain uses TRBV27 and TRBJ2-3, with a weak D call TRBD1 (5 bases). In germline, CDR1 is MNHEY, CDR2 SMNVEV (reference sequence). With 8 bases removed from V and 0 bases from J, the gap between germline ends came to 24 bases. This CDR3 has 18 amino acids.

The chain recombines TRBV2 with TRBJ2-3; D unresolved. The V and J ends lost 4 bases and 0 bases respectively, with 14 bases between them. Germline V gene data show CDR1 as SNHLY and CDR2 as FYNNEI. This CDR3 is built from 16 residues. CDR3 nucleotide sequence: TGTGCCAGCAGTGCCATGAGACGCCTAAGCACAGATACGCAGTATTTT. As protein: CASSAMRRLSTDTQYF.

The rearrangement links TRBV18 to TRBJ2-6; D not certain. CDR1 is KGHSH and CDR2 is LQKENI in the germline V gene. Trimming removed 0 bases from V and 1 base from J, with 4 bases in between. This CDR3 has 15 amino acids. CDR3 coding DNA: TGTGCCAGCTCACCACCTCCATCTGGGGCCAACGTCCTGACTTTC. Its translation: CASSPPPSGANVLTF.

The chain couples TRBV28 to TRBJ1-1, with unresolved D. The CDR3 is 14 residues long. Germline loops: CDR1 MDHEN, CDR2 SYDVKM. With 3 bases removed from V and 0 bases from J, the gap between germline ends came to 8 bases. CDR3 coding DNA: TGTGCCAGCAGTTTGGGCCAGCTGAACACTGAAGCTTTCTTT. Translated, it gives CASSLGQLNTEAFF.